This is a list of T cell receptor beta chains from one sample in a study of CD8 T cells in Susac syndrome. TCRdb analysed the immunoSEQ multiplex PCR reads with MiXCR anew, one entry per CDR3 protein. The sample yields over 300,000 distinct CDR3 sequences, around 92% seen once. Material: CD4+ T cells from PBMCs. The source is a human donor with multiple sclerosis. Each CDR3 is given with its conserved first and last residue. D genes are given only for firm matches. Size is stated for part of the rows, as once, few or many counts, or as a class when the clone is expanded.

d_call	v_call	clone_size	j_call	cdr3_length	cdr3_nt	cdr3_aa
.	TRBV4-2	.	TRBJ1-1	13	TGTGCCAGCAGCCCCTACATTGGCACTGAAGCTTTCTTT	CASSPYIGTEAFF
.	TRBV12-3/TRBV12-4	.	TRBJ1-5	14	TGTGCCAGCAGTGAGTTGGTTGTAAATCAGCCCCAGCATTTT	CASSELVVNQPQHF
TRBD1	TRBV5-4	.	TRBJ2-1	16	TGTGCCAGCAGCGTGGGGACAGGGGGAATGTACAATGAGCAGTTCTTC	CASSVGTGGMYNEQFF
.	TRBV6-5	few	TRBJ1-1	12	TGTGCCAGCAGTTACGGGGACACTGAAGCTTTCTTT	CASSYGDTEAFF
.	TRBV10-3	.	TRBJ2-7	14	TGTGCCATCAGTGAGAGGCCTGGCGCCTACGAGCAGTACTTC	CAISERPGAYEQYF
.	TRBV11-2	.	TRBJ2-7	18	TGTGCCAGCAGCCGCAATACCCCGCGGCTGGGGAGCTCCTACGAGCAGTACTTC	CASSRNTPRLGSSYEQYF
.	TRBV30	.	TRBJ1-6	14	TGTGCCTGGAGTGTATCTGGAAATGATTCACCCCTCCACTTT	CAWSVSGNDSPLHF
.	TRBV4-1	.	TRBJ2-6	17	TGCGCCAGCAGCCAAGAACCTTCTGGGTCTGGGGCCAACGTCCTGACTTTC	CASSQEPSGSGANVLTF
.	TRBV7-2	.	TRBJ2-2	17	TGTGCCAGCAGCTTAGTCTTCGCGGGATATACTACCGGGGAGCTGTTTTTT	CASSLVFAGYTTGELFF
TRBD2	TRBV24-1	.	TRBJ2-1	16	TGTGCCACCAGTCGCTTCGCGGGGGGTCCCTACAATGAGCAGTTCTTC	CATSRFAGGPYNEQFF
TRBD2	TRBV29-1	few	TRBJ2-7	14	TGCAGCGGGGGTACTAGCGGGAGGAAGGGCGAGCAGTACTTC	CSGGTSGRKGEQYF
.	TRBV7-9	.	TRBJ2-7	13	TGTGCCAGCAGCTTGGGGGGACGGTTCGAGCAGTACTTC	CASSLGGRFEQYF
.	TRBV5-6	.	TRBJ1-1	14	TGTGCCAGCAGCTTGGGGGACTTGAACACTGAAGCTTTCTTT	CASSLGDLNTEAFF